The 21 T cell receptor beta chains below come from one sample, sequenced in a study of blood T cell repertoires in COVID-19. Measured with immunoSEQ multiplex PCR; TCRdb has only the in-frame clones, and not every one. The repertoire has around 300,000 clones, more than 75% of them found once; the top ten carry 1%. The sequenced sample consisted of peripheral blood. These receptors originate from a man aged 50 to 60 with active or convalescent COVID-19.

The rearrangement uses TRBV28 and TRBJ1-2; 7 bases map to TRBD1. This CDR3 comprises 14 residues. The germline CDR1 and CDR2 sequences are MDHEN and SYDVKM. V dropped 6 bases and J dropped 0; count of bases not matched to a gene: 4. CDR3 sequence reads: CASRLGTANYGYTF. The CDR3 DNA is TGTGCCAGCAGACTTGGGACAGCTAACTATGGCTACACCTTC.

The chain links TRBV2 to TRBJ2-1; a possible D gene is TRBD1 (5 bases). Between the trimmed V and J ends, which lost 4 bases and 6 bases, there was a span of 13 bases. CDR1 and CDR2 from the germline V gene are SNHLY and FYNNEI. The CDR3 is 14 amino acids. CDR3 loop: CASSVGWGRNEQFF. In DNA, the CDR3 is TGTGCCAGCAGTGTGGGATGGGGCCGCAATGAGCAGTTCTTC.

This chain connects TRBV7-2 to TRBJ2-1; TRBD2 aligns across 9 bases. This CDR3 contains 15 residues. Germline V gene sequence: CDR1 SGHTA, CDR2 FQGNSA. The ends lost 4 bases at V and 4 bases at J; junction bases unmatched: 5. The CDR3: CASSSLAGDYNEQFF. The CDR3 coding sequence is TGTGCCAGCAGCTCGTTAGCGGGGGATTACAATGAGCAGTTCTTC.

This rearrangement joins TRBV27 to TRBJ1-2, with D perhaps matching TRBD1 (5 bases). From germline, CDR1 is MNHEY and CDR2 SMNVEV (reference sequence). Trimming pared 0 bases from V and 4 bases from J, leaving 9 bases between. The CDR3 length is 14 residues. The CDR3 DNA follows: TGTGCCAGCAGTTTATCGAGGGGAGGCTATGGCTACACCTTC. Residues: CASSLSRGGYGYTF.

The V and J genes are TRBV7-9 and TRBJ2-3; the match to TRBD1 covers 9 bases. V trimming: 3 bases; J trimming: 4 bases; junction bases outside the gene matches: 5. Germline V lookup: CDR1 SEHNR, CDR2 FQNEAQ (reference sequence). This CDR3 spans 15 amino acids. As DNA, the CDR3 is TGTGCCAGCAGCTTTATACAGGGGGCCTCAGATACGCAGTATTTT. Its protein product is CASSFIQGASDTQYF.

J is TRBJ1-2 and V is TRBV2, with a possible D match to TRBD1 (6 bases). The germline CDR1 and CDR2 sequences are SNHLY and FYNNEI. Trimming removed 4 bases at V and 8 bases at J, with 14 bases between. CDR3 length equals 13 residues. The CDR3 nucleotides are TGTGCCAGCAGTGGATCAGGGGCGGACGGCTACACCTTC. Its translation is CASSGSGADGYTF.

The chain links TRBV2 to TRBJ2-3; D possibly corresponds to TRBD1 (6 bases). Germline lookup yields CDR1 SNHLY and CDR2 FYNNEI. This CDR3 region has 14 residues. Trimming removed 7 bases at V and 2 bases at J, with 13 bases between. The CDR3 DNA follows: TGTGCCAGCATCAGGGGCCTTCACACAGATACGCAGTATTTT. This translates into CASIRGLHTDTQYF.

The rearrangement joins TRBV28 to TRBJ1-4; 7 bases match TRBD1. Germline V gene lookup returns CDR1 MDHEN and CDR2 SYDVKM. After removal of 6 bases from V and 7 bases from J, the junction contained 8 bases not matched to a gene. The CDR3 totals 14 residues. In DNA, the CDR3 is TGTGCCAGCAGCACCGGGACAGAGCTTGAAAAACTGTTTTTT. This translates into CASSTGTELEKLFF.

The chain carries TRBV28 and TRBJ2-7; 7 positions agree with TRBD1. With V trimmed by 2 bases and J by 6 bases, 10 bases remained unmatched. This CDR3 comprises 15 residues. The germline V gene has CDR1 MDHEN and CDR2 SYDVKM. CDR3 amino acids: CASSLPQGVGSEQYF. The CDR3 DNA sequence: TGTGCCAGCAGTTTACCCCAGGGGGTAGGTAGCGAGCAGTACTTC.

This clone has a handful of counts. This specimen includes other DNA sequences encoding the same CDR3. The rearrangement uses TRBV7-2 and TRBJ1-5, with TRBD1 identical over 7 bases. From germline, CDR1 is SGHTA and CDR2 FQGNSA. The CDR3 totals 13 residues. The V gene end was trimmed by 5 bases and the J gene end by 5 bases; junction bases not matched to a gene: 3. The CDR3 reads CASSRQGDQPQHF. The CDR3 nucleotides read TGTGCCAGCAGCCGACAGGGAGATCAGCCCCAGCATTTT.

This clone was recorded only once. This sequence joins TRBV30 and TRBJ1-5; 9 nucleotides agree with TRBD1. The germline V gene encodes CDR1 GTSNPN and CDR2 SVGIG (reference sequence). This CDR3 has 13 residues. Trimming took 4 bases from V and 4 from J; bases not matched to a gene: 2. The CDR3 is CAWNDRGNQPQHF. CDR3 sequence (DNA): TGTGCCTGGAATGACAGGGGGAATCAGCCCCAGCATTTT.

CDR3 sequence (DNA): TGTGCCAGTACCGGTAGGGCAGGGGATCAGCCCCAGCATTTT. This translates into CASTGRAGDQPQHF. The rearrangement uses TRBV19 and TRBJ1-5, with a possible D match to TRBD1 (6 bases). With 7 bases removed from V and 5 bases from J, the gap between germline ends came to 15 bases. This CDR3 comprises 14 residues. Germline assignment: CDR1 LNHDA and CDR2 SQIVND (reference sequence). The full variable domain, completed using reference TRBV19 and TRBJ1-5, is DGGITQSPKYLFRKEGQNVTLSCEQNLNHDAMYWYRQDPGQGLRLIYYSQIVNDFQKGDIAEGYSVSREKKESFPLTVTSAQKNPTAFYLCASTGRAGDQPQHFGDGTRLSIL.

This sequence joins TRBV30 and TRBJ1-1; no firm D call. The V gene lost 2 bases and the J gene lost 2 bases, with 15 bases spanning the gap. The length of the CDR3 is 15 residues. In germline, CDR1 is GTSNPN, CDR2 SVGIG (reference sequence). In nucleotides, the CDR3 is TGTGCCTGGAGTCCAAATGGACTCGTTAACACTGAAGCTTTCTTT. Residues: CAWSPNGLVNTEAFF. Filled out from reference TRBV30 and TRBJ1-1, the complete variable domain reads SQTIHQWPATLVQPVGSPLSLECTVEGTSNPNLYWYRQAAGRGLQLLFYSVGIGQISSEVPQNLSASRPQDRQFILSSKKLLLSDSGFYLCAWSPNGLVNTEAFFGQGTRLTVV.

V usage is TRBV11-2 and J usage is TRBJ2-7, with a weak D call TRBD2 (5 bases). Trimming stripped 1 base from V and 2 bases from J, with 6 bases between. The germline V gene encodes CDR1 SGHAT and CDR2 FQNNGV. CDR3 size: 13 residues. CDR3 in amino acids: CASSLAGTYEQYF. The DNA for the CDR3 is TGTGCCAGCAGCTTAGCGGGGACCTACGAGCAGTACTTC. Using reference TRBV11-2 and TRBJ2-7 for the parts outside the CDR3, the full variable domain is EAGVAQSPRYKIIEKRQSVAFWCNPISGHATLYWYQQILGQGPKLLIQFQNNGVVDDSQLPKDRFSAERLKGVDSTLKIQPAKLEDSAVYLCASSLAGTYEQYFGPGTRLTVT.

V gene TRBV10-3 combines with J gene TRBJ2-5, with 11 bases aligning to TRBD2. The CDR3 runs to 17 residues. V lost 6 bases to trimming and J lost 2 bases; unmatched junction nucleotides: 11. Germline-derived CDR1 and CDR2 are ENHRY and SYGVKD. CDR3 coding DNA: TGTGCCATCAGGATGGTTAGCGGGGGGGCTCTACAAGAGACCCAGTACTTC. This encodes CAIRMVSGGALQETQYF.

The chain joins TRBV7-8 to TRBJ2-3; D possibly corresponds to TRBD2 (6 bases). Germline assignment: CDR1 SGHVS and CDR2 FQNEAQ. The CDR3 is made up of 15 amino acids. V lost 2 bases, J lost 0 bases, and 9 bases lay in between. CDR3 loop: CASSLWGTSTDTQYF. CDR3 nucleotides: TGTGCCAGCAGCTTATGGGGGACTAGCACAGATACGCAGTATTTT.

The J gene is TRBJ1-1, the V gene TRBV28; perhaps TRBD1 as D (5 bases). The CDR3 has 12 amino acids. CDR1 is MDHEN and CDR2 is SYDVKM in the germline V gene. V lost 5 bases and J lost 5, with 9 bases in between. CDR3 nucleotide sequence: TGTGCCAGCAGTGCCGGGGGGACTGAAGCTTTCTTT. Amino acids: CASSAGGTEAFF. Together with reference TRBV28 and TRBJ1-1, the CDR3 gives the full variable domain: DVKVTQSSRYLVKRTGEKVFLECVQDMDHENMFWYRQDPGLGLRLIYFSYDVKMKEKGDIPEGYSVSREKKERFSLILESASTNQTSMYLCASSAGGTEAFFGQGTRLTVV.

The chain recombines TRBV11-2 with TRBJ2-1; 8 nucleotides agree with TRBD2. Germline V lookup: CDR1 SGHAT, CDR2 FQNNGV. V shed 1 base and J 1 base; nucleotides not matched to a gene: 6. This CDR3 region has 17 residues. CDR3 region: CASSLGPAGASYNEQFF. CDR3 bases: TGTGCCAGCAGCTTAGGGCCAGCGGGAGCTTCCTACAATGAGCAGTTCTTC.

The J gene is TRBJ2-7, the V gene TRBV30; 11 bases match TRBD1. V lost 3 bases and J lost 3; bases outside the gene matches: 13. The CDR3 extends over 17 amino acids. Germline assignment: CDR1 GTSNPN and CDR2 SVGIG (reference sequence). The DNA for the CDR3 is TGTGCCTGGAGCCCCCCCTCCGGGACAGGGGGATACTACGAGCAGTACTTC. Residues: CAWSPPSGTGGYYEQYF.

The chain carries TRBV5-4 and TRBJ1-4; 11 bases agree with TRBD1. The V segment lost 4 bases and the J segment 8 bases; nucleotides outside the gene matches: 4. Per the germline V gene, CDR1 is SGHNT and CDR2 is YYREEE (reference sequence). This CDR3 spans 14 amino acids. CDR3 nucleotides: TGTGCCAGCAGCACGGACAGGGGGCGGGAAAAACTGTTTTTT. As protein: CASSTDRGREKLFF. The full variable domain, in which reference TRBV5-4 and TRBJ1-4 provide the parts outside the CDR3, is ETGVTQSPTHLIKTRGQQVTLRCSSQSGHNTVSWYQQALGQGPQFIFQYYREEENGRGNFPPRFSGLQFPNYSSELNVNALELDDSALYLCASSTDRGREKLFFGSGTQLSVL.

The CDR3 DNA reads as TGTGCCAGTAGTATAGATGGAGGAAATTCACCCCTCCACTTT. Translating it yields CASSIDGGNSPLHF. This rearrangement joins TRBV19 to TRBJ1-6; D call uncertain. The germline CDR1 and CDR2 sequences are LNHDA and SQIVND (reference sequence). This CDR3 contains 14 residues. Trimming took 0 bases from V and 7 from J, leaving 7 bases between them.